This is a list of T cell receptor beta chains from one sample in a study of post-analysis software for immune sequencing data. One entry per CDR3 protein results from TCRdb running MiXCR on the PCR reads. This repertoire shows about 540,000 distinct CDR3 sequences, 30% to 40% found once; its top ten account for under 7%. Source material: blood. The receptors were sampled from a girl under 18 with multiple sclerosis. Each CDR3 is given with its conserved first and last residue. The D gene is left open where the match is weak. Not every row has a clone size; where given, it reads once, few, many or a size class.

D: TRBD2
size: NA
V: TRBV6-6
J: TRBJ2-7
CDR3: CASVGGPTSYEQYF
DNA: TGTGCCAGCGTGGGAGGGCCGACTTCCTACGAGCAGTACTTC

D: NA
size: NA
V: TRBV7-2
J: TRBJ2-1
CDR3: CASSLGLGPYNEQFF
DNA: TGTGCCAGCAGCTTAGGTCTGGGGCCTTACAATGAGCAGTTCTTC

D: NA
size: NA
V: TRBV7-2
J: TRBJ1-5
CDR3: CASSSGTIIQHF
DNA: TGTGCCAGCAGCTCCGGGACCATTATACAGCATTTT

D: NA
size: NA
V: TRBV20-1
J: TRBJ1-5
CDR3: CSQKGQPNQPQHF
DNA: TGCAGTCAGAAAGGACAGCCCAATCAGCCCCAGCATTTT

D: NA
size: NA
V: TRBV29-1
J: TRBJ1-1
CDR3: CSVESPRQFEAFF
DNA: TGCAGCGTTGAAAGCCCTCGACAGTTCGAAGCTTTCTTT

D: NA
size: NA
V: TRBV5-6
J: TRBJ1-2
CDR3: CASSLAYGGYGYTF
DNA: TGTGCCAGCAGCTTGGCGTACGGGGGCTATGGCTACACCTTC

D: TRBD1
size: NA
V: TRBV12-3/TRBV12-4
J: TRBJ2-3
CDR3: CASILSGTDYTDTQYF
DNA: TGTGCCAGCATTTTATCCGGGACAGACTACACAGATACGCAGTATTTT

D: NA
size: NA
V: TRBV6-1
J: TRBJ2-7
CDR3: CASGERRGYEQYF
DNA: TGTGCCAGCGGTGAAAGGCGGGGATACGAGCAGTACTTC

D: NA
size: NA
V: TRBV20-1
J: TRBJ2-7
CDR3: CSAPSKGNYEQYF
DNA: TGCAGTGCGCCTTCAAAGGGAAACTACGAGCAGTACTTC

D: TRBD1
size: NA
V: TRBV6-5
J: TRBJ2-3
CDR3: CASRDRGIVTQYF
DNA: TGTGCCAGCAGAGACAGGGGAATTGTTACGCAGTATTTT

D: NA
size: few
V: TRBV29-1
J: TRBJ2-1
CDR3: CSVSQGPEQFF
DNA: TGCAGCGTTTCACAGGGCCCTGAGCAGTTCTTC

D: NA
size: many
V: TRBV5-1
J: TRBJ2-5
CDR3: CASSLSETQYF
DNA: TGCGCCAGCAGCTTATCGGAGACCCAGTACTTC

D: NA
size: NA
V: TRBV11-2
J: TRBJ1-2
CDR3: CASSSTKGGAPYGYTF
DNA: TGTGCCAGCAGCTCGACGAAGGGGGGCGCGCCCTATGGCTACACCTTC

D: TRBD1
size: few
V: TRBV27
J: TRBJ1-2
CDR3: CASSFTDRAAYGYTF
DNA: TGTGCCAGCAGTTTCACCGACAGGGCTGCCTATGGCTACACCTTC

D: NA
size: NA
V: TRBV5-6
J: TRBJ2-5
CDR3: CASNLGGGQETQYF
DNA: TGTGCCAGCAACTTGGGAGGAGGCCAAGAGACCCAGTACTTC

D: TRBD1
size: NA
V: TRBV25-1
J: TRBJ1-5
CDR3: CASSGRGQTTNQPQHF
DNA: TGTGCCAGCAGTGGAAGGGGGCAGACCACCAATCAGCCCCAGCATTTT

D: TRBD1
size: few
V: TRBV10-3
J: TRBJ2-5
CDR3: CAISESTRGETQYF
DNA: TGTGCCATCAGTGAGTCTACCAGGGGGGAGACCCAGTACTTC

D: NA
size: NA
V: TRBV4-1
J: TRBJ2-3
CDR3: CASSQAGDTQCF
DNA: TGCGCCAGCAGCCAAGCCGGAGATACGCAGTGTTTT

D: TRBD1
size: few
V: TRBV28
J: TRBJ2-7
CDR3: CASSETGIYEQYF
DNA: TGTGCCAGCAGTGAGACAGGGATCTACGAGCAGTACTTC

D: TRBD1
size: NA
V: TRBV4-1
J: TRBJ2-1
CDR3: CASSQDGPGGNNEQFF
DNA: TGCGCCAGCAGCCAAGATGGGCCAGGGGGAAACAATGAGCAGTTCTTC

D: NA
size: NA
V: TRBV7-8
J: TRBJ2-1
CDR3: CASSSVDSYYNEQFF
DNA: TGTGCCAGCTCGTCTGTGGACAGCTACTACAATGAGCAGTTCTTC

D: NA
size: few
V: TRBV21-1
J: TRBJ2-1
CDR3: CASSEYLAGGLNEQFF
DNA: TGTGCCAGCAGCGAATACCTAGCGGGGGGCCTGAATGAGCAGTTCTTC

D: NA
size: few
V: TRBV5-1
J: TRBJ2-7
CDR3: CASSSTAYYEQYF
DNA: TGCGCCAGCAGCTCGACAGCTTACTACGAGCAGTACTTC

D: TRBD1
size: few
V: TRBV6-5
J: TRBJ2-3
CDR3: CASSYDRASLTDTQYF
DNA: TGTGCCAGCAGTTACGACAGGGCATCCCTCACAGATACGCAGTATTTT